Shown below are 12 T cell receptor beta chains from a single sample sequenced in a study of T cells in Graves' hyperthyroidism and ophthalmopathy. RNA transcripts provided the source from which TCR beta CDR3 regions were amplified. In the first-round RT-PCR of the TCR CDR3, the HTBI primer set was used. One entry per CDR3 protein, called by TCRdb with MiXCR from the multiplex PCR reads. The sample comprises 350,000 or so distinct CDR3 sequences, less than 20% of which are singletons, and 15% to 18% rests with the top ten. The sequencing sample was made of blood. Receptors were obtained from a middle-aged woman with Graves' ophthalmopathy.

The V and J genes are TRBV6-1 and TRBJ1-1; no definite D call. V was cut by 6 bases and J by 0 bases, with 14 bases left in between. From germline, CDR1 is MNHNS and CDR2 SASEGT. This CDR3 has 15 amino acids. The CDR3 bases are TGTGCCAGCAGCTCCCAGCCTCAGATGAACACTGAAGCTTTCTTT. This codes for CASSSQPQMNTEAFF.

This clonotype occurred many times. This chain links TRBV6-1 with TRBJ2-2; 7 positions agree with TRBD1. The CDR3 runs 14 residues. With V trimmed by 6 bases and J by 4 bases, 5 bases remained unmatched. CDR1 is MNHNS, CDR2 SASEGT, per germline. The CDR3 bases are TGTGCCAGCAGGGACAGGTTGACCACCGGGGAGCTGTTTTTT. It codes for CASRDRLTTGELFF.

This clonotype occurred many times. This chain joins TRBV6-1 and TRBJ1-2; 9 nucleotides match TRBD1. Germline CDR1 is MNHNS and CDR2 is SASEGT. V shed 5 bases, J shed 2 bases, and the junction held 6 bases outside the gene matches. This CDR3 spans 15 amino acids. The CDR3 here is CASSHRQGGNYGYTF. The CDR3, as DNA: TGTGCCAGCAGTCATAGACAGGGGGGCAACTATGGCTACACCTTC.

This clonotype was seen more than once but under ten times. The genes are TRBV27 and TRBJ2-1, with D tentatively TRBD2 (5 bases). The CDR3 contains 12 residues. Germline CDR1 is MNHEY and CDR2 is SMNVEV (reference sequence). Trimming pared 4 bases from V and 6 bases from J, leaving 7 bases between. The DNA of the CDR3 is TGTGCCAGCAGTTCTAGCTTCAATGAGCAGTTCTTC. This codes for CASSSSFNEQFF.

This clonotype turned up a few times. The chain employs TRBV6-1 and TRBJ2-7; TRBD1 matches 7 bases. Germline CDR1 and CDR2: MNHNS and SASEGT. V trimming: 5 bases; J trimming: 6 bases; junction bases outside the gene matches: 7. The CDR3 runs 13 residues. The CDR3 spells CASSQRTGSEQYF. In DNA, the CDR3 is TGTGCCAGCAGTCAAAGGACAGGAAGCGAGCAGTACTTC.

V is TRBV13 and J is TRBJ1-6; 9 nucleotides match TRBD1. CDR1 and CDR2 (germline): PRHDT, FYEKMQ (reference sequence). J was trimmed by 10 bases and V by 5 bases; bases with no gene match: 12. The CDR3 is 16 residues long. The DNA of the CDR3 is TGTGCCAGCAGCCTACCCCTGGACAGGGGTGACTCACCCCTCCACTTT. Residues: CASSLPLDRGDSPLHF.

Ten or more counts support this clonotype. The chain couples TRBV7-2 to TRBJ2-7; 7 bases line up with TRBD1. This CDR3 spans 14 amino acids. The germline CDR1 and CDR2 sequences are SGHTA and FQGNSA. Trimming cost V 1 base and J 4 bases; bases outside gene matches: 4. CDR3 sequence: CASSLEGGQYEQYF. CDR3 DNA sequence: TGTGCCAGCAGCTTAGAAGGGGGCCAATACGAGCAGTACTTC.

At least ten counts were recorded for this clonotype. J is TRBJ1-5 and V is TRBV5-1; D call uncertain. The germline V and J ends were trimmed by 0 bases and 7 bases, with 14 bases remaining between them. This CDR3 has 15 amino acids. In germline, CDR1 is SGHRS, CDR2 YFSETQ. The CDR3 DNA reads as TGCGCCAGCAGCTTGGGCCCGGCCCCAGGACAGCCCCAGCATTTT. Translated, it gives CASSLGPAPGQPQHF.

This clonotype was seen more than once but under ten times. The genes are TRBV11-2 and TRBJ2-5; D might be TRBD1 or TRBD2, each matching 5 bases. The CDR3 has 14 amino acids. Germline V lookup: CDR1 SGHAT, CDR2 FQNNGV. V lost 8 bases and J lost 4, with 17 bases in between. CDR3 sequence: CASLPLVGRETQYF. In nucleotides, the CDR3 is TGTGCCAGCCTTCCCCTGGTGGGACGAGAGACCCAGTACTTC.

This clonotype was detected many times. The chain carries TRBV7-9 and TRBJ1-5; perhaps TRBD1 as D (5 bases). The germline V gene encodes CDR1 SEHNR and CDR2 FQNEAQ (reference sequence). The CDR3 spans 15 residues. Trimming stripped 0 bases from V and 2 bases from J, with 8 bases between. The CDR3 nucleotides are TGTGCCAGCAGCTTAGCAGGGGTCCGCAATCAGCCCCAGCATTTT. Protein: CASSLAGVRNQPQHF.

This clonotype was counted many times. The gene calls are TRBV6-1 and TRBJ2-7, with 9 nucleotides matching TRBD2. Germline CDR1 reads MNHNS; CDR2 reads SASEGT. The ends lost 8 bases at V and 3 bases at J; junction bases unmatched: 11. The CDR3 has 15 amino acids. The CDR3 nucleotides are TGTGCCAGCGGAAATAGCGGGAGTTTTTTCTACGAGCAGTACTTC. It translates to CASGNSGSFFYEQYF.

This clonotype was seen ten or more times. V and J are TRBV29-1 and TRBJ2-5; D remains ambiguous. Trimming left V 0 bases short and J 4 bases short, with 9 bases between. Germline V gene sequence: CDR1 SQVTM, CDR2 ANQGSEA. This CDR3 is built from 13 residues. The CDR3 region is CSVEDHGLETQYF. DNA of the CDR3: TGCAGCGTTGAAGATCACGGGCTAGAGACCCAGTACTTC.